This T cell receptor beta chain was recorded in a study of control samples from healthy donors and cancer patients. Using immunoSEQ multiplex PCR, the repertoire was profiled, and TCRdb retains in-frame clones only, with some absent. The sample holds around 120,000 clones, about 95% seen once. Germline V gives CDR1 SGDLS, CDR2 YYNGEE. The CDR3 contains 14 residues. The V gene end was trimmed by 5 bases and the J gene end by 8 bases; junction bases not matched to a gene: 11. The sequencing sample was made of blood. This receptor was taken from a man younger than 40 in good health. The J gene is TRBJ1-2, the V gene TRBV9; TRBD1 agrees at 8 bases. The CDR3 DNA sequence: TGTGCCAGCAGGGATCCGGGACAGGACGCCGGCTACACCTTC. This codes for CASRDPGQDAGYTF.